The 19 T cell receptor beta chains below all came from one sample that was sequenced in a study of CD8+CD57+ T cells in acquired aplastic anemia. Genomic DNA, serving as template, underwent TCR beta VDJ and CDR3 profiling. Using its own MiXCR run on the reads, TCRdb lists one record per CDR3 protein. The sample lists about 210,000 distinct CDR3 sequences, about 37% occurring once. Sequenced sample: sorted CD4+, CD8+, or CD8+CD57+ T cells (not recorded which) from PBMCs. The receptors were gathered from a human donor in good health, serving as a control.

The chain uses TRBV4-1 and TRBJ1-3; 8 bases agree with TRBD1. The V segment lost 6 bases and the J segment 2 bases; nucleotides outside the gene matches: 9. From germline, CDR1 is MGHRA and CDR2 YSYEKL. The CDR3 covers 16 residues. The CDR3: CASSLERTGTGNTIYF. CDR3 nucleotide sequence: TGCGCCAGCAGTCTGGAAAGGACAGGGACTGGAAACACCATATATTTT.

This sequence joins TRBV10-3 and TRBJ1-1; possible D gene TRBD1, 6 bases. The germline V gene encodes CDR1 ENHRY and CDR2 SYGVKD. The CDR3 totals 16 residues. V was pared by 10 bases and J by 2 bases, with 23 bases between. The CDR3 DNA follows: TGTGCCACCAGCATAATGGGGGGCCCGGGCAACACTGAAGCTTTCTTT. This sequence encodes CATSIMGGPGNTEAFF.

V is TRBV24-1 and J is TRBJ1-1; D ambiguous. The germline V and J ends were trimmed by 4 bases and 3 bases, with 11 bases remaining between them. The CDR3 is made up of 14 amino acids. Germline V gene data show CDR1 as KGHDR and CDR2 as SFDVKD. As DNA, the CDR3 is TGTGCCACCAGTGAATCGGGCTATGACACTGAAGCTTTCTTT. This translates into CATSESGYDTEAFF.

The V call is TRBV7-9, the J call TRBJ1-1; 7 bases fit TRBD1. The J segment lost 7 bases and the V segment lost 5 bases, leaving 7 bases of the junction unmatched. Looked up from germline, CDR1 is SEHNR and CDR2 is FQNEAQ (reference sequence). The CDR3 sequence is 13 residues long. CDR3 in amino acids: CASSVHGTVEAFF. DNA of the CDR3: TGTGCCAGCAGCGTACATGGGACAGTTGAAGCTTTCTTT.

The chain couples TRBV4-1 to TRBJ2-1; 9 nucleotides match TRBD1. The CDR3 sequence is 15 residues long. CDR1 and CDR2 (germline): MGHRA, YSYEKL. The V and J ends lost 3 bases and 8 bases, in that order; junction bases with no gene match: 8. The DNA of the CDR3 is TGCGCCAGCAGCCATGTTCCGGGACAGGGATATGAGCAGTTCTTC. It specifies CASSHVPGQGYEQFF.

This rearrangement joins TRBV15 to TRBJ2-3, with D maybe TRBD2 (7 bases). Germline-derived CDR1 and CDR2 are LNHNV and YYDKDF (reference sequence). This CDR3 is built from 16 residues. Trimming left V 0 bases short and J 2 bases short, with 12 bases between. The CDR3 bases are TGTGCCACCAGCAGAGAGGCGGGGGCGTACACAGATACGCAGTATTTT. This encodes CATSREAGAYTDTQYF.

This chain joins TRBV29-1 and TRBJ2-7; D remains ambiguous. The CDR3 loop spans 12 amino acids. Trimming cost V 8 bases and J 3 bases, with 14 bases left between them. Germline V lookup: CDR1 SQVTM, CDR2 ANQGSEA. CDR3 sequence (DNA): TGCAGCTACCGGCAGAGCCACTACGAGCAGTACTTC. Translated: CSYRQSHYEQYF.

The V gene is TRBV6-5, the J gene TRBJ2-2; 10 bases are a match to TRBD1. The junction had 3 bases not matched to a gene; V was cut back by 4 bases and J by 7 bases. The CDR3 is 14 amino acids. Germline loops: CDR1 MNHEY, CDR2 SVGAGI. Here the CDR3 reads CASSSTGGGGELFF. CDR3 DNA: TGTGCCAGCAGTTCGACAGGGGGCGGCGGGGAGCTGTTTTTT.

This clonotype was recorded at least ten times. This chain uses TRBV7-9 with TRBJ1-2; possible D gene TRBD1, 6 bases. The V gene lost 6 bases and the J gene lost 8 bases, with 13 bases spanning the gap. The CDR3 runs 12 residues. Germline values: CDR1 SEHNR, CDR2 FQNEAQ (reference sequence). The CDR3 region has the DNA TGTGCCAGCAGGGAGCACAGGGCGGGCTACACCTTC. This encodes CASREHRAGYTF.

This sequence joins TRBV7-2 and TRBJ1-5; D call uncertain. CDR1 and CDR2 from the germline V gene are SGHTA and FQGNSA. The V end was cut by 9 bases, the J end by 8 bases, with 5 bases between. The CDR3 runs to 9 residues. Written as DNA, the CDR3 is TGTGCCAGTGCGGAGCCCCAGCATTTT. Protein product: CASAEPQHF.

This clonotype has just one count. Just one base apart from a much larger clone, this may be a read error. The genes are TRBV3-1 and TRBJ2-5; weak D call: TRBD2 (6 bases). Germline lookup yields CDR1 LGHDT and CDR2 YNNKEL (reference sequence). This CDR3 contains 13 residues. The CDR3 sequence: CAGSGPEGETQYF. Written as DNA, the CDR3 is TGTGCCGGCAGCGGTCCGGAGGGGGAGACCCAGTACTTC.

This clonotype was seen a few times. This chain links TRBV3-1 with TRBJ2-1; 8 nucleotides agree with TRBD2. The CDR3 has 15 amino acids. CDR1 LGHDT and CDR2 YNNKEL come from the germline V gene (reference sequence). J lost 10 bases, V lost 0 bases, and 8 bases had no gene match. CDR3 region: CASSQEGRGGLEQFF. CDR3 DNA: TGTGCCAGCAGCCAAGAGGGTCGGGGGGGCCTCGAGCAGTTCTTC.

About this clonotype: This may be a read error, as it is one base from a much larger clone. This chain joins TRBV6-1 and TRBJ2-7, with D hard to call. V lost 6 bases and J lost 4, with 13 bases in between. This CDR3 has 13 amino acids. In germline, CDR1 is MNHNS, CDR2 SASEGT. CDR3 region: CASRTDGSYEQYF. The CDR3 nucleotides are TGTGCCAGCAGGACGGACGGAAGTTACGAGCAGTACTTC.

Notes on this clonotype: Germline and junction disagree at one end, which may indicate a read error. The CDR3 is CAGSLVGSYEQYF. Written as DNA, the CDR3 is TGTGCCGGCAGTTTGGTGGGGTCCTACGAGCAGTACTTC. The rearrangement uses TRBV14 and TRBJ2-7; D remains unclear. Germline V CDR1 and CDR2: SGHDN, FVKESK. This CDR3 region has 13 residues.

This chain joins TRBV25-1 and TRBJ1-1, with D uncertain. Germline V gives CDR1 MGHDK, CDR2 SYGVNS. The CDR3 is 14 residues long. V was cut by 1 base and J by 2 bases, with 8 bases left in between. The CDR3 nucleotides read TGTGCCAGCAGTGAATCCCCAGCAAACACTGAAGCTTTCTTT. It translates to CASSESPANTEAFF.

About this clonotype itself: A much larger clone is a single base away; this may be a read error. The chain uses TRBV5-5 and TRBJ2-7; 12 bases map to TRBD1. The V gene end was trimmed by 9 bases and the J gene end by 4 bases; junction bases not matched to a gene: 5. CDR1 and CDR2 (germline): SGHKS, YYEKEE (reference sequence). The CDR3 totals 13 residues. The CDR3 bases are TGTGCCATCGGGACAGGGGGCAAGTACGAGCAGTACTTC. This sequence encodes CAIGTGGKYEQYF. Full variable domain (remainder filled in from reference TRBV5-5 and TRBJ2-7): DAGVTQSPTHLIKTRGQQVTLRCSPISGHKSVSWYQQVLGQGPQFIFQYYEKEERGRGNFPDRFSARQFPNYSSELNVNALLLGDSALYLCAIGTGGKYEQYFGPGTRLTVT.

This clonotype was detected ten times or more. This chain uses TRBV7-8 with TRBJ2-5; TRBD2 is a possible D gene (5 bases). The V end lost 5 bases, the J end lost 1 base, and 8 bases lay between the germline ends. This CDR3 spans 13 amino acids. Per the germline V gene, CDR1 is SGHVS and CDR2 is FQNEAQ. The CDR3 is CASSNRGQETQYF. The CDR3 DNA sequence: TGTGCCAGCAGCAACCGGGGCCAAGAGACCCAGTACTTC.

Concerning this clonotype itself: Possible read error: a much larger clone is one base away. The chain combines TRBV5-6 with TRBJ2-5; 7 bases line up with TRBD1. The CDR3 is 14 amino acids. Germline assignment: CDR1 SGHDT and CDR2 YYEEEE. V shed 2 bases, J shed 7 bases, and the junction held 8 bases outside the gene matches. CDR3 protein: CASSLTRQGRTQYF. DNA for the CDR3: TGTGCCAGCAGCTTAACTCGACAGGGCCGGACCCAGTACTTC.

This clonotype was counted many times. The V gene is TRBV10-1, the J gene TRBJ1-1; tentative D call: TRBD1 (5 bases). CDR3 length: 14 residues. V lost 2 bases and J 6 bases, leaving 13 bases between the germline ends. Per the germline V gene, CDR1 is WNHNN and CDR2 is SYGVQD (reference sequence). CDR3 amino acids: CASSEGGKRAEAFF. The CDR3 nucleotides read TGCGCCAGCAGTGAGGGGGGAAAGAGGGCTGAAGCTTTCTTT.